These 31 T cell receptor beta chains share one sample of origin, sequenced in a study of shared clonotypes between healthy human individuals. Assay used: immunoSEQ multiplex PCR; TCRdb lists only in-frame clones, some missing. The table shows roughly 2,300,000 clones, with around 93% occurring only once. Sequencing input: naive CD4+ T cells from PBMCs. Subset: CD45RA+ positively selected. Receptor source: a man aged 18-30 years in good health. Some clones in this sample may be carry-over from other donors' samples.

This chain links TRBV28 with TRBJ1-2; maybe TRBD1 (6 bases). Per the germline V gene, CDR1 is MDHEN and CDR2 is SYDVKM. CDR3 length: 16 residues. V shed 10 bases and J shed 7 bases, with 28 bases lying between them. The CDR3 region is CAISPEQGHLRGGYTF. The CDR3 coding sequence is TGTGCCATCTCCCCAGAACAGGGCCACCTCAGGGGTGGCTACACCTTC.

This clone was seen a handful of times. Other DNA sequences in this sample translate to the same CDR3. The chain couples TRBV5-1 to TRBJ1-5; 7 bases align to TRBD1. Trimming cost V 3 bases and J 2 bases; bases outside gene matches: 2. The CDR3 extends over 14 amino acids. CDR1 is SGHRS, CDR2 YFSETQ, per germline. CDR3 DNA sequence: TGCGCCAGCAGCTATGGGACAGGCAATCAGCCCCAGCATTTT. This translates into CASSYGTGNQPQHF.

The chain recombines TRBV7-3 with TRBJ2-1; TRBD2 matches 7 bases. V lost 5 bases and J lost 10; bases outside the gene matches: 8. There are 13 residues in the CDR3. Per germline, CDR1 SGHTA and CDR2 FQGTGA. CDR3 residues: CASSPRREREQFF. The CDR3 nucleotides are TGTGCCAGCAGCCCCAGGCGGGAGAGAGAGCAGTTCTTC.

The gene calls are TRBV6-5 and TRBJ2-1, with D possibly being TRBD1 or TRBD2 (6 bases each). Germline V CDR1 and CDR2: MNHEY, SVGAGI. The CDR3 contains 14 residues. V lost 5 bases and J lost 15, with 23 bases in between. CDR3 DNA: TGTGCCAGCAGTGCTACCCTTACAGGGCGGGGAGCGTTCTTC. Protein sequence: CASSATLTGRGAFF.

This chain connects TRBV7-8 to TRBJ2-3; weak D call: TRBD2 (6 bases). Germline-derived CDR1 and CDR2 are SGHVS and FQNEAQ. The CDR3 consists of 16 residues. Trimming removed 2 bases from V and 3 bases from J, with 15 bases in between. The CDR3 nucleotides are TGTGCCAGCAGCTTAATCTCGGACTACCAAACAGATACGCAGTATTTT. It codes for CASSLISDYQTDTQYF.

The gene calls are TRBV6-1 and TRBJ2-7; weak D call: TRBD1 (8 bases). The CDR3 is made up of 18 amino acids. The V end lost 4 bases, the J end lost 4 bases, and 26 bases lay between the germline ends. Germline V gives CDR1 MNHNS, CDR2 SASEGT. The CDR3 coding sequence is TGTGCCAGCAGTGGATACGGGGGGACAGGCAGCCACTTTTACGAGCAGTACTTC. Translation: CASSGYGGTGSHFYEQYF.

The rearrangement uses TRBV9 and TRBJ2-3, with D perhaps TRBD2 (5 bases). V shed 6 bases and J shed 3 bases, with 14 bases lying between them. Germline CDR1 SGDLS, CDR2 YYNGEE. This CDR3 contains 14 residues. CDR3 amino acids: CASTDGGGTDTQYF. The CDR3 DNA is TGTGCCAGCACCGACGGAGGTGGGACAGATACGCAGTATTTT.

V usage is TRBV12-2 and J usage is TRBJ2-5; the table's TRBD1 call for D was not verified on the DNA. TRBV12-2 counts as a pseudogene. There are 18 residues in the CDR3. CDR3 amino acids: CASRKTIWGRDRVKTQYF. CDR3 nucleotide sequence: TGTGCAAGTCGCAAGACTATCTGGGGGCGGGACAGGGTTAAGACCCAGTACTTC.

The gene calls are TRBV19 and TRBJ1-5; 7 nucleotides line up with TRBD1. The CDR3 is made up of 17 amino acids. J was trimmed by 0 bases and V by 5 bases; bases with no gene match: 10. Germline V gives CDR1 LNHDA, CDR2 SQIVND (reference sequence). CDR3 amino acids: CASSGKGARYSNQPQHF. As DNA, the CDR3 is TGTGCCAGTAGTGGGAAGGGGGCGAGATATAGCAATCAGCCCCAGCATTTT.

CDR3 nucleotides: TGTGCCAGCAGTTTACCGGACAGGGTCGAGCAGTACTTC. This translates into CASSLPDRVEQYF. This chain links TRBV6-5 with TRBJ2-7, with 8 nucleotides matching TRBD1. This CDR3 has 13 residues. Germline CDR1 reads MNHEY; CDR2 reads SVGAGI. V lost 4 bases and J lost 6; bases outside the gene matches: 5.

DNA for the CDR3: TGTGCCAGCAGTACACCTTCGGGACAGGCATATGGCTACACCTTC. Translated: CASSTPSGQAYGYTF. The chain has TRBV6-1 and TRBJ1-2, with 8 bases identical to TRBD1. Germline V gene sequence: CDR1 MNHNS, CDR2 SASEGT. J was trimmed by 5 bases and V by 5 bases; bases with no gene match: 10. CDR3 length: 15 amino acids.

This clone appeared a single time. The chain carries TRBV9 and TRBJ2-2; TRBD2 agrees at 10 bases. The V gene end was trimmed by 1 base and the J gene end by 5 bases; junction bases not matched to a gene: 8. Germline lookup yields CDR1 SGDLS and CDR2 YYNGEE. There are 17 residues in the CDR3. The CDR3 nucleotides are TGTGCCAGCAGCGTATCCCTAGCGGGAGAGTATACCGGGGAGCTGTTTTTT. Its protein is CASSVSLAGEYTGELFF.

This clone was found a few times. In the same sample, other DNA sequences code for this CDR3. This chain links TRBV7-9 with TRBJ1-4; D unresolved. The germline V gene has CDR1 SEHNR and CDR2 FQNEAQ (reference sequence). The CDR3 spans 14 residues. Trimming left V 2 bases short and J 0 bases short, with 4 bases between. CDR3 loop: CASSLRATNEKLFF. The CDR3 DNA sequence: TGTGCCAGCAGCTTACGTGCAACTAATGAAAAACTGTTTTTT.

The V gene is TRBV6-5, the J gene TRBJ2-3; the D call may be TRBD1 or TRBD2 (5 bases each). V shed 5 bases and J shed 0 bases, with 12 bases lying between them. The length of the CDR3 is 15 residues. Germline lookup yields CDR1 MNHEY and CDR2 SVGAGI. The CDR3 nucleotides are TGTGCCAGCAGTCGAGGGACCCTCAGCACAGATACGCAGTATTTT. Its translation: CASSRGTLSTDTQYF.

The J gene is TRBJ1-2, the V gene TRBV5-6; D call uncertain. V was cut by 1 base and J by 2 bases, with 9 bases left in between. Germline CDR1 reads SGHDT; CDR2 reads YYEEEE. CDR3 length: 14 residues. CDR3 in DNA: TGTGCCAGCAGCTTGTTCTCTGGGAACTATGGCTACACCTTC. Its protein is CASSLFSGNYGYTF.

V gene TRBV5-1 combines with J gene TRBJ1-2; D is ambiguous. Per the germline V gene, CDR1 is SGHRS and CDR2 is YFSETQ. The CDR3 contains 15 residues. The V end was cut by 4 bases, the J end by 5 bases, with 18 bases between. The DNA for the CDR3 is TGCGCCAGCAGCCCCGGGCCTAGGGATGTGTATGGCTACACCTTC. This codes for CASSPGPRDVYGYTF.

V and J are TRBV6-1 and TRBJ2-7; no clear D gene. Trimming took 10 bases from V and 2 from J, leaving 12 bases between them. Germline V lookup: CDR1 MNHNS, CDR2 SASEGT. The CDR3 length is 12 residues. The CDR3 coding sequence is TGTGCCATCCAAACCCCTACCTACGAGCAGTACTTC. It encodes CAIQTPTYEQYF.

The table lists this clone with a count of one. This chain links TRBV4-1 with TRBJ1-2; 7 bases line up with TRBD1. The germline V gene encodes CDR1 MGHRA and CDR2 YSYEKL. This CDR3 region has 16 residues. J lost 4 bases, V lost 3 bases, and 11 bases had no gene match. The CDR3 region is CASSHLRQGAVYGYTF. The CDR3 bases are TGCGCCAGCAGCCATCTACGACAGGGCGCGGTCTATGGCTACACCTTC.

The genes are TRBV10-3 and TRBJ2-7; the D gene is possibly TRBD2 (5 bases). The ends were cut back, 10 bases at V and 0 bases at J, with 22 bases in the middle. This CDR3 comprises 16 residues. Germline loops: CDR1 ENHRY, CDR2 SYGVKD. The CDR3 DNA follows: TGTGCCACCACGATCAAAATGGACTCACACTCCTACGAGCAGTACTTC. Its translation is CATTIKMDSHSYEQYF.

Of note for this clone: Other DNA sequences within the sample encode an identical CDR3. CDR3 region: CASSLGVYGYTF. The CDR3 DNA sequence: TGTGCCAGCAGCTTAGGGGTCTATGGCTACACCTTC. This chain joins TRBV7-9 and TRBJ1-2; D call uncertain. The CDR3 runs to 12 residues. Trimming took off 1 base at V and 4 bases at J, with 4 bases between the two ends. Germline loops: CDR1 SEHNR, CDR2 FQNEAQ (reference sequence).

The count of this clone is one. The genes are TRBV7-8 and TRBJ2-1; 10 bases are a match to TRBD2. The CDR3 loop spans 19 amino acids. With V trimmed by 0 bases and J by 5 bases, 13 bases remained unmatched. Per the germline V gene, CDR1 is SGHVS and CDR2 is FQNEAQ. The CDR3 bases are TGTGCCAGCAGCTTAGCGCGAGTCAGTCGGACTAGCGGTGACAATGAGCAGTTCTTC. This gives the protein CASSLARVSRTSGDNEQFF.

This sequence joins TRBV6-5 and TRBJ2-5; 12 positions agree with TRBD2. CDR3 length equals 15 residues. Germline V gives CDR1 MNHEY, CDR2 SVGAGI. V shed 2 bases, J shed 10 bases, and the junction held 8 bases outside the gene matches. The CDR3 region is CASSYRATSGSGQYF. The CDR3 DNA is TGTGCCAGCAGTTACCGAGCGACTAGCGGGAGCGGCCAGTACTTC.

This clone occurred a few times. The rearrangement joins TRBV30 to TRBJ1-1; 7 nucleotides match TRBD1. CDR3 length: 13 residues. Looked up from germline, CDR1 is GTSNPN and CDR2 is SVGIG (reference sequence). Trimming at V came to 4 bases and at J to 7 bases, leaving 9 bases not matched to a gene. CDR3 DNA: TGTGCCTGGAACCACAGGGGCACGGTTGAAGCTTTCTTT. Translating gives CAWNHRGTVEAFF.

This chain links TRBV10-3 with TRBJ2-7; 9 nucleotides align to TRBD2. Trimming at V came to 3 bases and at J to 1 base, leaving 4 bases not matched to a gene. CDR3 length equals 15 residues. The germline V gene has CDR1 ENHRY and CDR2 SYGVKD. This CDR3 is CAISDPTSGSYEQYF. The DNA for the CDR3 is TGTGCCATCAGTGACCCGACTAGCGGATCCTACGAGCAGTACTTC.

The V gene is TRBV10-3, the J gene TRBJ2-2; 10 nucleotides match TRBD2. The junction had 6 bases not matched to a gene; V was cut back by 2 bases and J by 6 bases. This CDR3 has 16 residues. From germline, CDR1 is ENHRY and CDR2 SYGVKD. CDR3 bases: TGTGCCATCAGTGAGCTCCCAGCGGGAGGGGCCGGGGAGCTGTTTTTT. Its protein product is CAISELPAGGAGELFF.

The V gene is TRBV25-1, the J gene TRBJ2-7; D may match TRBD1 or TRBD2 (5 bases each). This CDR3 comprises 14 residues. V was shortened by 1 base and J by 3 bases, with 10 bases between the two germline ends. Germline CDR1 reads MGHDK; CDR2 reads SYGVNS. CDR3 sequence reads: CASSEWGSYYEQYF. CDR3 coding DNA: TGTGCCAGCAGTGAATGGGGGAGTTACTACGAGCAGTACTTC.

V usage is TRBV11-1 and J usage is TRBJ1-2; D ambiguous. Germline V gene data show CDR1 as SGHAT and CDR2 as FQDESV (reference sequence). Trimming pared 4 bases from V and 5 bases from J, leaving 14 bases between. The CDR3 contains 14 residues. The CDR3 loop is CASSSAAGGYGYTF. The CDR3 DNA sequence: TGTGCCAGCAGCTCCGCCGCAGGCGGGTATGGCTACACCTTC.

The CDR3 here is CASRPHQSSYNEQFF. The CDR3 DNA sequence: TGTGCCAGCAGGCCGCACCAAAGCTCCTACAATGAGCAGTTCTTC. The rearrangement uses TRBV6-6 and TRBJ2-1; D unclear. Germline V gene lookup returns CDR1 MNHNY and CDR2 SVGAGI (reference sequence). This CDR3 spans 15 amino acids. Trimming shortened V by 6 bases and J by 0 bases, and 12 bases separated the two germline ends.

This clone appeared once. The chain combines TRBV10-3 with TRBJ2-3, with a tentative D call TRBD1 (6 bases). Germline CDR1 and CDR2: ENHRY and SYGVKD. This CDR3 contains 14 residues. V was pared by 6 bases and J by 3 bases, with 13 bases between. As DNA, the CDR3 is TGTGCCATCAGAAGCGACCAGGGGACAGATACGCAGTATTTT. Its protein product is CAIRSDQGTDTQYF.

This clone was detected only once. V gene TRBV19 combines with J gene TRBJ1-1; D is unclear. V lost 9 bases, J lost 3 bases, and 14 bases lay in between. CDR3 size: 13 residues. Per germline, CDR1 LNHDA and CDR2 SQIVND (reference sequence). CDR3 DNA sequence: TGTGCCAGCAAGCCTTGGGCGGACACTGAAGCTTTCTTT. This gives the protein CASKPWADTEAFF.

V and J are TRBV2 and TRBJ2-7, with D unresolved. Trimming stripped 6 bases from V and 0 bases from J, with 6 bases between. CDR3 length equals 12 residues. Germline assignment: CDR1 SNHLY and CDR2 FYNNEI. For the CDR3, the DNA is TGTGCCAGCAGCAAAACCTCCTACGAGCAGTACTTC. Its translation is CASSKTSYEQYF.